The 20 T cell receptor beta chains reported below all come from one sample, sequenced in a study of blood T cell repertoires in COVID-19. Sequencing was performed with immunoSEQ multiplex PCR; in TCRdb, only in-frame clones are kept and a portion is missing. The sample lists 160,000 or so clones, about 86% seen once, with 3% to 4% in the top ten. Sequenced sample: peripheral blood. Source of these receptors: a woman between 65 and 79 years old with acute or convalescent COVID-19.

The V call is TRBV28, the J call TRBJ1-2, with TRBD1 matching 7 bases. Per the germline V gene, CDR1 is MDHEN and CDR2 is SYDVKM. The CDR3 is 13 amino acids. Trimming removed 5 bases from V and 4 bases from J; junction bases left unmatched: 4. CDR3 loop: CASSVGQSYGYTF. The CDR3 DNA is TGTGCCAGCAGTGTGGGACAGAGCTATGGCTACACCTTC.

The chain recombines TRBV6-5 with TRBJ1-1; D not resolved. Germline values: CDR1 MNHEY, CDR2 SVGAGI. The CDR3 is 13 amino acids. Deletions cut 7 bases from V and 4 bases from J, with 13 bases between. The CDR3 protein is CASKGGPSTEAFF. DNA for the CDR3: TGTGCCAGCAAAGGAGGACCGAGCACTGAAGCTTTCTTT.

The CDR3 DNA sequence: TGTGCCAGCAGTTACGAGGGCGCACCACCTTTCTTT. This sequence encodes CASSYEGAPPFF. The V call is TRBV6-6, the J call TRBJ1-1; D is unresolved. Deletions cut 2 bases from V and 12 bases from J, with 13 bases between. The CDR3 covers 12 residues. Germline V gene sequence: CDR1 MNHNY, CDR2 SVGAGI (reference sequence).

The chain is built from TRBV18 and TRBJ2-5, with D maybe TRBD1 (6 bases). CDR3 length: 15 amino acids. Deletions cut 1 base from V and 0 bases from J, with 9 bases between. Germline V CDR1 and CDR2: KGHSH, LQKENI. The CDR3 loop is CASSPRSGDQETQYF. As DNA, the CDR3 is TGTGCCAGCTCACCACGATCAGGGGACCAAGAGACCCAGTACTTC.

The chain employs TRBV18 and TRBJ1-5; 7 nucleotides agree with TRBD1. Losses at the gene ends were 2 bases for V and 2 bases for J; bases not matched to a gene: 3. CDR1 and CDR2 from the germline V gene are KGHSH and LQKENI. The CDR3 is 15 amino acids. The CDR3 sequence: CASSPSTGGNQPQHF. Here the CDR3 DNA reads TGTGCCAGCTCACCATCCACAGGGGGCAATCAGCCCCAGCATTTT.

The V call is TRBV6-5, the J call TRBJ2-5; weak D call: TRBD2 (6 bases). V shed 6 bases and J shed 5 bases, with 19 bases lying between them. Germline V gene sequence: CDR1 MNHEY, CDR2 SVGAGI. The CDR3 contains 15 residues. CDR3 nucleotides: TGTGCCAGCAGACGGGACCCTATCGGAGGGGAGACCCAGTACTTC. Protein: CASRRDPIGGETQYF.

The CDR3 DNA sequence: TGTGCCAGTAGGGGACATGGGGAGACCCAGTACTTC. Translating gives CASRGHGETQYF. The chain joins TRBV19 to TRBJ2-5; TRBD1 is a possible D gene (6 bases). V lost 6 bases, J lost 5 bases, and 10 bases lay in between. This CDR3 comprises 12 residues. The germline V gene has CDR1 LNHDA and CDR2 SQIVND (reference sequence).

The CDR3 spells CASRSANEKLFF. The CDR3, as DNA: TGTGCCAGCAGATCGGCTAATGAAAAACTGTTTTTT. The chain uses TRBV12-3 or TRBV12-4 and TRBJ1-4; D unresolved. The V gene lost 6 bases and the J gene lost 3 bases, with 5 bases spanning the gap. The length of the CDR3 is 12 residues.

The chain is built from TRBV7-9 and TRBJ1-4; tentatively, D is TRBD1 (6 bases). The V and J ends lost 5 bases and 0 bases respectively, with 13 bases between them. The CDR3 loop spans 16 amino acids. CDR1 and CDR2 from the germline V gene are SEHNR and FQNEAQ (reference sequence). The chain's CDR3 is CASSRQETATNEKLFF. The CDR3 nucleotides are TGTGCCAGCAGCCGACAGGAAACCGCAACTAATGAAAAACTGTTTTTT. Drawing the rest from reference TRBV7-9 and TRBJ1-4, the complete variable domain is DTGVSQNPRHKITKRGQNVTFRCDPISEHNRLYWYRQTLGQGPEFLTYFQNEAQLEKSRLLSDRFSAERPKGSFSTLEIQRTEQGDSAMYLCASSRQETATNEKLFFGSGTQLSVL.

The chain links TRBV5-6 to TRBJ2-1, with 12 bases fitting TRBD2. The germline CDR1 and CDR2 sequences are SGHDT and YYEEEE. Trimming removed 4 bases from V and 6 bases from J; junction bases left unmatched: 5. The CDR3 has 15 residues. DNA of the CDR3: TGTGCCAGCAGCCCCGGACTAGCGGGGACCAATGAGCAGTTCTTC. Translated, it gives CASSPGLAGTNEQFF.

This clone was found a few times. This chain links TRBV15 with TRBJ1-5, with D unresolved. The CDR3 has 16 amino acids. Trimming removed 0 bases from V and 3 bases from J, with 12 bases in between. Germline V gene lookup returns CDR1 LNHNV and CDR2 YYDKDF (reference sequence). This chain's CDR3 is CATSREKGGPNQPQHF. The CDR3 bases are TGTGCCACCAGCAGAGAAAAAGGAGGACCCAATCAGCCCCAGCATTTT.

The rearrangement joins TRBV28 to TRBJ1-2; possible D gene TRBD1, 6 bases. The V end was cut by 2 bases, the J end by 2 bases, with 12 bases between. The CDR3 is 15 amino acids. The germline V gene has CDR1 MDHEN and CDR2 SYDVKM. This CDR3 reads CASSLNRERNYGYTF. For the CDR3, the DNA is TGTGCCAGCAGTTTAAACAGGGAAAGGAACTATGGCTACACCTTC.

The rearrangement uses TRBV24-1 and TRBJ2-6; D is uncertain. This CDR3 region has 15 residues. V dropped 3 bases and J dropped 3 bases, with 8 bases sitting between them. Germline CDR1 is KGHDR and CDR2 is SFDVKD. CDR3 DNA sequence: TGTGCCACCAGTGATCCGAGTGATGGGGCCAACGTCCTGACTTTC. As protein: CATSDPSDGANVLTF.

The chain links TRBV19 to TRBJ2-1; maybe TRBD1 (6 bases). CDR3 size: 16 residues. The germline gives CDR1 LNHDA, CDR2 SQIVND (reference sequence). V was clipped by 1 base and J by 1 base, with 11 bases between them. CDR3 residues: CASSIGGGLSYNEQFF. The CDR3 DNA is TGTGCCAGTAGTATAGGAGGGGGTCTTTCCTACAATGAGCAGTTCTTC.

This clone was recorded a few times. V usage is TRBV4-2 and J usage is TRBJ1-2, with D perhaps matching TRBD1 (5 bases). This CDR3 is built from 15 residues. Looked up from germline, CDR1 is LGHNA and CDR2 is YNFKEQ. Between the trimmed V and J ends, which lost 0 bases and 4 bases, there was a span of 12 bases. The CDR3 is CASSQETRALYGYTF. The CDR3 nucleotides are TGTGCCAGCAGCCAAGAGACCAGGGCGCTCTATGGCTACACCTTC.

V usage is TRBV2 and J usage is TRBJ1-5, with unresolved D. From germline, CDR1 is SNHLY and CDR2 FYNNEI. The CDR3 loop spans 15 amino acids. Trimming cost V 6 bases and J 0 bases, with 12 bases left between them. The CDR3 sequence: CASRSGAYSNQPQHF. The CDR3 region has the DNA TGTGCCAGCAGGAGCGGAGCGTATAGCAATCAGCCCCAGCATTTT. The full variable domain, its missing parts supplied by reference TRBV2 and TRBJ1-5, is EPEVTQTPSHQVTQMGQEVILRCVPISNHLYFYWYRQILGQKVEFLVSFYNNEISEKSEIFDDQFSVERPDGSNFTLKIRSTKLEDSAMYFCASRSGAYSNQPQHFGDGTRLSIL.

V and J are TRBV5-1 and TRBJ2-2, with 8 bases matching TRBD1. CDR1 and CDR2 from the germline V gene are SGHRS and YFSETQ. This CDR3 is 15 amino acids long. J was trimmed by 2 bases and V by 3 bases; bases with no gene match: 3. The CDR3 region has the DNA TGCGCCAGCAGCTGGACAGGGACTAACACCGGGGAGCTGTTTTTT. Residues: CASSWTGTNTGELFF.

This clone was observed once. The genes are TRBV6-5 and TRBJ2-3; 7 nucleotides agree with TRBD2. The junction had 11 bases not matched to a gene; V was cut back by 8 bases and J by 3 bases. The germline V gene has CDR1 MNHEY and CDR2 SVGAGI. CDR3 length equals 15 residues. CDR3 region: CASGRSGVGTDTQYF. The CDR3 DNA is TGTGCCAGCGGTCGCAGCGGGGTCGGGACAGATACGCAGTATTTT.

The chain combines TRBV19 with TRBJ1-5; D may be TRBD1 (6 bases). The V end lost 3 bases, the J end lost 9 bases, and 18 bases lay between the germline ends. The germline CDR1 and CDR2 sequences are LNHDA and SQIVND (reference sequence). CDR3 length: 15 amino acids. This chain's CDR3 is CASSIFVGGLRPQHF. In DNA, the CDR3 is TGTGCCAGTAGTATCTTTGTTGGGGGCCTCCGGCCCCAGCATTTT. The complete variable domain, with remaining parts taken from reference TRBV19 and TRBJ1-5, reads DGGITQSPKYLFRKEGQNVTLSCEQNLNHDAMYWYRQDPGQGLRLIYYSQIVNDFQKGDIAEGYSVSREKKESFPLTVTSAQKNPTAFYLCASSIFVGGLRPQHFGDGTRLSIL.

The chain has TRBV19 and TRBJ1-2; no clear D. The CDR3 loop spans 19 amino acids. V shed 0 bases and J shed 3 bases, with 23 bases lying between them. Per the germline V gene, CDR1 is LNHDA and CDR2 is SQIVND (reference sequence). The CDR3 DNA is TGTGCCAGTAGTATAGATCACAAAGGAGGTGGCAAGGATTACTATGGCTACACCTTC. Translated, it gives CASSIDHKGGGKDYYGYTF.